This TCR beta chain was observed in a study of T cell changes during pregnancy in multiple sclerosis. This clone was recorded only once. Some clones are missing from TCRdb's copy, which holds only in-frame ones; the method was immunoSEQ multiplex PCR. The sample lists 58,000 or so clones, roughly nine tenths occurring once. Germline V gene sequence: CDR1 SGHRS, CDR2 YFSETQ. The CDR3 has 14 amino acids. The germline V and J ends were trimmed by 2 bases and 1 base, with 9 bases remaining between them. This sequence joins TRBV5-1 and TRBJ1-2, with a tentative D call TRBD1 (6 bases). The source material was CD4+ T cells from peripheral blood mononuclear cells, sampled in the third trimester of pregnancy. This clonotype was sampled from a female donor with multiple sclerosis, enrolled in a pregnancy study. This CDR3 reads CASSFSGVNYGYTF. CDR3 coding DNA: TGCGCCAGCAGCTTTTCAGGGGTTAACTATGGCTACACCTTC.